The 3 T cell receptor beta chains listed next were all sequenced from one sample in a study of response to subunit inactivated influenza vaccine (dated by TCRdb to between 2018 and 2020). The library relied on RT-PCR. These reads were obtained on an Illumina HiSeq 2500. TCRdb reprocessing: public reads trimmed at Q25 with fastp, clones called with MiXCR, in-frame beta chains kept. For every CDR3 protein sequence, its rows merge into one entry that carries the most common genes and DNA. This sample lists 700,000 to 800,000 distinct CDR3 sequences; approximately 17% were detected once. 9.5% to 13% of the sample is in the top ten clones. This material consisted of PBMCs from blood, taken approximately 5 days after vaccination. Every receptor here comes from a man between 50 and 59 years old who received an inactivated influenza vaccine. Donor details come from another sample of the same person, matched by shared clones.

There are a few counts of this clonotype. The chain combines TRBV5-7 with TRBJ1-6, with unresolved D. TRBV5-7 is reported as an ORF; its role is uncertain. The CDR3 runs to 14 residues. Trimming cost V 2 bases and J 9 bases, with 12 bases left between them. In nucleotides, the CDR3 is TGTGCCAGCAGCTTTCGGGGTTACGGTTCACCCCTCCACTTT. This gives the protein CASSFRGYGSPLHF.

V usage is TRBV11-2 and J usage is TRBJ1-6; unclear D gene. Trimming stripped 1 base from V and 13 bases from J, with 11 bases between. The CDR3 loop spans 13 amino acids. Germline V gives CDR1 SGHAT, CDR2 FQNNGV. The CDR3 sequence is CASSLGPIIPLHF. CDR3 nucleotide sequence: TGTGCCAGCAGCTTAGGGCCGATCATTCCCCTCCACTTT.

This clonotype was observed a few times. The chain is built from TRBV10-3 and TRBJ2-7; D not certain. Between the trimmed V and J ends, which lost 0 bases and 5 bases, there was a span of 14 bases. This CDR3 has 15 residues. Germline loops: CDR1 ENHRY, CDR2 SYGVKD. CDR3 amino acids: CAISESSLGYNEQYF. CDR3 coding DNA: TGTGCCATCAGTGAGTCGAGTTTGGGGTATAACGAGCAGTACTTC.